The 3 T cell receptor beta chains listed next were all sequenced from one sample in a study of cytomegalovirus exposure and HLA in healthy donors. In the PCR, 60 Vbeta and 13 Jbeta primers were used. Sequencing was performed with immunoSEQ multiplex PCR; in TCRdb, only in-frame clones are kept and a portion is missing. The table has about 160,000 clones, about 80% seen once. Sequenced input: PBMCs. The source is a girl under 18 in good health and CMV-seropositive.

The chain has TRBV7-9 and TRBJ2-7, with TRBD1 matching 11 bases. CDR3 length: 16 amino acids. Looked up from germline, CDR1 is SEHNR and CDR2 is FQNEAQ (reference sequence). V was pared by 1 base and J by 2 bases, with 4 bases of the junction left unmatched. The CDR3 DNA sequence: TGTGCCAGCAGCTTAGAGGCGGGACAGGGGGCCTACGAGCAGTACTTC. Translation: CASSLEAGQGAYEQYF.

This sequence joins TRBV14 and TRBJ1-1; D remains ambiguous. The V and J ends lost 2 bases and 4 bases respectively, with 23 bases between them. Per germline, CDR1 SGHDN and CDR2 FVKESK. The CDR3 is 18 residues long. The CDR3 DNA is TGTGCCAGCAGCCAAACCAGTGCTGAGACGGGGTCTTTCACTGAAGCTTTCTTT. Its translation: CASSQTSAETGSFTEAFF.

The gene calls are TRBV15 and TRBJ2-5; 9 bases are shared with TRBD1. V was pared by 6 bases and J by 4 bases, with 6 bases of the junction left unmatched. CDR1 and CDR2 (germline): LNHNV, YYDKDF (reference sequence). The CDR3 is 14 residues long. Written as DNA, the CDR3 is TGTGCCACCAGGGGGGGACAGGGAACAGAGACCCAGTACTTC. Its protein product is CATRGGQGTETQYF.